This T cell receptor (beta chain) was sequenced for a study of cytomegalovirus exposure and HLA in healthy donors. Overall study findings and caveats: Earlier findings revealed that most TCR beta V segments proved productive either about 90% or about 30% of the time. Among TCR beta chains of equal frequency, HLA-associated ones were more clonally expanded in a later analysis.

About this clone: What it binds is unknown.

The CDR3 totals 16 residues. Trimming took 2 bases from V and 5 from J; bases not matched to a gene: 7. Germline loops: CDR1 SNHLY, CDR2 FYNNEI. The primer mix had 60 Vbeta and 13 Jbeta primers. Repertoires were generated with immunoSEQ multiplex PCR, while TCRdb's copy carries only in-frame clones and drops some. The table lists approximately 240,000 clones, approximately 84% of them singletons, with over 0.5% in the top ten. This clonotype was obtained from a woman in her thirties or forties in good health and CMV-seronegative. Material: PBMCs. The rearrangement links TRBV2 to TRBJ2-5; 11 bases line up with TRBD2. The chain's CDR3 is CASSEYIAGGMETQYF. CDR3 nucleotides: TGTGCCAGCAGTGAATATATAGCGGGGGGGATGGAGACCCAGTACTTC.